This T cell receptor (beta chain) was recovered during a study of blood T cell repertoires in COVID-19. Germline lookup yields CDR1 SQVTM and CDR2 ANQGSEA. Between the trimmed V and J ends, which lost 3 bases and 5 bases, there was a span of 11 bases. The CDR3 contains 14 residues. Generated by immunoSEQ multiplex PCR, the TCRdb table keeps only in-frame clones and is missing some. The table lists over 300,000 clones, around 91% of them singletons. This clone was recorded once. The chain is built from TRBV29-1 and TRBJ1-6, with D tentatively TRBD1 (6 bases). The clonotype was recovered from a woman in her forties who had recovered from COVID-19. Sequencing was carried out using PBMCs or T cells enriched from blood (not recorded which). Here the CDR3 reads CSVDDGTNNSPLHF. The CDR3 nucleotides are TGCAGCGTTGACGACGGGACAAATAATTCACCCCTCCACTTT. Variable domain in full (rest from reference TRBV29-1 and TRBJ1-6): SAVISQKPSRDICQRGTSLTIQCQVDSQVTMMFWYRQQPGQSLTLIATANQGSEATYESGFVIDKFPISRPNLTFSTLTVSNMSPEDSSIYLCSVDDGTNNSPLHFGNGTRLTVT.